Included here is one TCR beta chain sequence, with context. What it recognizes is unknown. The length of the CDR3 is 13 residues. Germline trimming cut 6 bases from V and 5 bases from J; bases unmatched to any gene: 5. Germline assignment: CDR1 MNHNS and CDR2 SASEGT. Targeted sequencing depth ranged from 1 in 200,000 to 1 in 1 million T cells. Here immunoSEQ multiplex PCR was the method, and the copy in TCRdb shows in-frame clones only, minus some. The sample includes approximately 50,000 clones, 69% of them seen just once. The data are from a study of cytotoxic CD8 clonotypes in ibrutinib-treated CLL. Study-level points and caveats: The study found clonality rose at ibrutinib response, then fell toward baseline at progression. In comparison with age-matched healthy donors, baseline clonality was higher and tracked circulating CD8+ T-cell counts.

Approximately 1.8 micrograms of genomic DNA came from cryopreserved PBMCs for TCR beta libraries. The sample consisted of PBMCs, taken after 12 months of ibrutinib treatment. The source is a human donor with chronic lymphocytic leukemia. The J gene is TRBJ2-5, the V gene TRBV6-1; 8 nucleotides align to TRBD2. CDR3 coding DNA: TGTGCCAGCAGCGACCGGGGGGGGGAGACCCAGTACTTC. This encodes CASSDRGGETQYF.